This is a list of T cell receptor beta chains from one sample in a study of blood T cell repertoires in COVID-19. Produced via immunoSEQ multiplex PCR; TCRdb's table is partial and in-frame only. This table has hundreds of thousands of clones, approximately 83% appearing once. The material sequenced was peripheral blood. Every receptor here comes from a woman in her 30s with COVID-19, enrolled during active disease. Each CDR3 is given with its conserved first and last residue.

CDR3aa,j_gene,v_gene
CASSLLGLENYEQYF,TRBJ2-7,TRBV7-3
CASSVDGDGNQPQHF,TRBJ1-5,TRBV9
CASGLQANTGELFF,TRBJ2-2,TRBV12-5
CASSLGGGNTEAFF,TRBJ1-1,TRBV28
CASSTQGVSYEQYF,TRBJ2-7,TRBV7-8
CAWTNTGGSGYTF,TRBJ1-2,TRBV30
CSVEGPSGEGEKLFF,TRBJ1-4,TRBV29-1
CASSISLGSLHNEQFF,TRBJ2-1,TRBV19
CASSLTGGLAGQPQHF,TRBJ1-5,TRBV6-2/TRBV6-3
CASSPQGVGNTEAFF,TRBJ1-1,TRBV18
CSVEDYLTGNYGYTF,TRBJ1-2,TRBV29-1
CASSASGPTDTQYF,TRBJ2-3,TRBV7-2
CASSVWDRGYTGELFF,TRBJ2-2,TRBV9
CASSPAGTGVVEQYF,TRBJ2-7,TRBV18
CASSQDNRAGSEQFF,TRBJ2-1,TRBV4-3
CASSPERGGFLETQYF,TRBJ2-5,TRBV7-9
CASSRDFDEQYF,TRBJ2-7,TRBV6-5
CASSLSSGTGYGYTF,TRBJ1-2,TRBV19
CASSKTRGTGELFF,TRBJ2-2,TRBV19
CASSLHQGAANYGYTF,TRBJ1-2,TRBV27
CASSVSGGAYGYTF,TRBJ1-2,TRBV9
CASSLDRVGEAFF,TRBJ1-1,TRBV12-3/TRBV12-4
CSVEDVTIYGYTF,TRBJ1-2,TRBV29-1
CASSERGSSYEQYF,TRBJ2-7,TRBV9
CASSPTGWTNEKLFF,TRBJ1-4,TRBV28
CASRPRGWDNQPQHF,TRBJ1-5,TRBV27
CASKATGLAGNFEQFF,TRBJ2-1,TRBV19
CAISEGGVAQETQYF,TRBJ2-5,TRBV10-3
CASSSTPSGGTGELFF,TRBJ2-2,TRBV4-2
CASSYPNSPLHF,TRBJ1-6,TRBV6-6
CASSQPNKSHARLHYNEQFF,TRBJ2-1,TRBV6-2/TRBV6-3
CASSDEETGELFF,TRBJ2-2,TRBV6-4
CASSQAEDLLGADTQYF,TRBJ2-3,TRBV4-2
CASSHPTQGTGYTF,TRBJ1-2,TRBV7-2
CATSRGPENTEAFF,TRBJ1-1,TRBV15
CASSWAQETQYF,TRBJ2-5,TRBV2
CSVEQAEKLFF,TRBJ1-4,TRBV29-1
CASSMGQGMTEAFF,TRBJ1-1,TRBV19
CASSFQPGLETEAFF,TRBJ1-1,TRBV27
CASSPPGQGTDTQYF,TRBJ2-3,TRBV7-9
CASRKERGADEQFF,TRBJ2-1,TRBV5-1
CASSVFGRESSYNEQFF,TRBJ2-1,TRBV9
CASKGVSGTAFF,TRBJ1-1,TRBV2
CASSWKTGGLNTEAFF,TRBJ1-1,TRBV7-9
CAIRLGTGGSEQYF,TRBJ2-7,TRBV10-3